The T cell receptor (beta chain) under discussion was sequenced for a study of cytomegalovirus exposure and HLA in healthy donors. V lost 2 bases, J lost 4 bases, and 7 bases stayed unmatched. Germline V lookup: CDR1 MNHNS, CDR2 SASEGT. The CDR3 extends over 15 amino acids. Findings and caveats of the study: With later analysis, a missense DCLRE1C variant became linked to TCR beta V- and J-gene trimming.

The PCR was carried out with 60 Vbeta primers and 13 Jbeta primers. Clones were read by immunoSEQ multiplex PCR, and TCRdb kept only the in-frame ones, dropping some. The sample has roughly 190,000 clones, about 85% seen once; the top ten hold roughly 1.5%. Of note for this clone: Its antigen is unknown.

The source material was PBMCs. The V and J genes are TRBV6-1 and TRBJ1-1, with 7 bases that match TRBD1. This receptor was obtained from a woman between 45 and 60 years old in good health and CMV-seronegative. The CDR3 DNA follows: TGTGCCAGCAGTGAATCGGGACAGAGAGGCACTGAAGCTTTCTTT. Protein product: CASSESGQRGTEAFF.